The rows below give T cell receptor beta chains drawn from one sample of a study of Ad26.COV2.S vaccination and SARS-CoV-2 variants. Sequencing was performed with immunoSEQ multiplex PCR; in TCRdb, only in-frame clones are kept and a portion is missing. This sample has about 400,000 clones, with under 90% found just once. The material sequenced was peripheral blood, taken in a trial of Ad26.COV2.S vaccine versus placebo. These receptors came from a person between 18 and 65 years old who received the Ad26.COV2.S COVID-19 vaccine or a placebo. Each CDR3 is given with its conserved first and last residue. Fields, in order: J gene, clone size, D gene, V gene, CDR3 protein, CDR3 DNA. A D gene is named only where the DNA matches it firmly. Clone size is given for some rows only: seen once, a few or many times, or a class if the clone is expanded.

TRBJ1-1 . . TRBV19 CASSNPAPGATEAFF TGTGCCAGTAGTAACCCTGCCCCCGGGGCTACTGAAGCTTTCTTT
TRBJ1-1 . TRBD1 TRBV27 CASGDSKNTEAFF TGTGCCAGCGGGGACAGTAAGAACACTGAAGCTTTCTTT
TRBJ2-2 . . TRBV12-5 CASGSSAGGELFF TGTGCTAGTGGGTCGAGTGCCGGCGGGGAGCTGTTTTTT
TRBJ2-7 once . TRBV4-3 CASSQQETLRGLSYEQYF TGCGCCAGCAGTCAACAAGAGACCCTGCGAGGACTCTCCTACGAGCAGTACTTC
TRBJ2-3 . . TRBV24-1 CATSGQGTDTQYF TGTGCCACCAGTGGACAGGGCACAGATACGCAGTATTTT
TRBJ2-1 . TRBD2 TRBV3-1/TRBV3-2 CASVAAGGPYEQFF TGTGCCAGTGTGGCAGCGGGGGGGCCATATGAGCAGTTCTTC
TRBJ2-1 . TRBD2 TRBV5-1 CASSLGLANEQFF TGCGCCAGCAGCTTGGGACTAGCGAACGAGCAGTTCTTC
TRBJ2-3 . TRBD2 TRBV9 CASSAGTSGYTDTQYF TGTGCCAGCAGCGCGGGTACTAGCGGGTACACAGATACGCAGTATTTT
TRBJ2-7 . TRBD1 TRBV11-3 CASSLSTGRSYEQYF TGTGCCAGCAGCTTATCGACAGGGCGATCCTACGAGCAGTACTTC
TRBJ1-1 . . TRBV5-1 CASSLRPGAGLNTEAFF TGCGCCAGCAGCTTGAGGCCGGGGGCAGGGTTGAACACTGAAGCTTTCTTT